The rows below give T cell receptor beta chains drawn from one sample of a study of shared clonotypes between healthy human individuals. Clones were read by immunoSEQ multiplex PCR, and TCRdb kept only the in-frame ones, dropping some. The sample lists about 2.3 million clones; over 85% were seen once. The material sequenced was naive CD4+ T cells from PBMCs. These receptor sequences come from a young man in good health. Some clones in this sample may be carry-over from other donors' samples. CDR3s include the opening cysteine and the closing phenylalanine or tryptophan. Each record gives: J gene, clone size, D gene, V gene, CDR3 DNA, CDR3 protein. D genes are given only for firm matches. For some rows the clone size is stated as once, few or many, or as a class when expanded; others skip it.

>TRBJ2-7|NA|NA|TRBV5-1
TGCGCCAGCAGCTTGGATGGGGGGTCCACCTACGAGCAGTACTTC
CASSLDGGSTYEQYF
>TRBJ2-7|NA|NA|TRBV7-2
TGTGCCAGCAGCTTAACCTCTCCCTACGAGCAGTACTTC
CASSLTSPYEQYF
>TRBJ2-1|NA|TRBD2|TRBV2
TGTGCCAGCAGTGAGGCGGGGGGGATATACAATGAGCAGTTCTTC
CASSEAGGIYNEQFF
>TRBJ1-5|NA|NA|TRBV28
TGTGCCAGCAGTTCCACAGGGACTAGCAATCAGCCCCAGCATTTT
CASSSTGTSNQPQHF
>TRBJ2-7|NA|NA|TRBV7-2
TGTGCCAGCAGCTTAGATTTGGACGAGCAGTACTTC
CASSLDLDEQYF
>TRBJ2-5|NA|NA|TRBV5-4
TGTGCCAGCAGCTTCCCCGACCGCCGCCAAGAGACCCAGTACTTC
CASSFPDRRQETQYF
>TRBJ1-5|NA|TRBD1|TRBV9
TGTGCCAGCAGCGAACGGGGACAGGGGAATCAGCCCCAGCATTTT
CASSERGQGNQPQHF
>TRBJ2-5|NA|TRBD1|TRBV27
TGTGCCAGCAGTTTTGGGACAGGGGGGTTAGGGGTTGAGACCCAGTACTTC
CASSFGTGGLGVETQYF
>TRBJ1-2|NA|NA|TRBV7-9
TGTGCCAGCGAAAGACCTAACTATGGCTACACCTTC
CASERPNYGYTF
>TRBJ2-7|NA|NA|TRBV28
TGTGCCAGCAGTCGAACTGACAGGATAGTCCACGAGCAGTACTTC
CASSRTDRIVHEQYF
>TRBJ2-1|NA|NA|TRBV25-1
TGTGCCAGCGGAGGGACAGCTAGGTATGAGCAGTTCTTC
CASGGTARYEQFF
>TRBJ1-2|NA|NA|TRBV20-1
TGCAGTGCTAGTTTGGGGGTTGGCTACACCTTC
CSASLGVGYTF
>TRBJ2-7|NA|NA|TRBV2
TGTGCCAGCAGTGAAGGAGCTAGGGGAGGCGAGCAGTACTTC
CASSEGARGGEQYF
>TRBJ2-7|NA|NA|TRBV6-8
TGTGCCAGCAGTCAAGAGCCCTACGAGCAGTACTTC
CASSQEPYEQYF
>TRBJ1-2|NA|NA|TRBV29-1
TGCAGCGTGGGCGACGTTCGGTATGGCTACACCTTC
CSVGDVRYGYTF
>TRBJ2-1|NA|TRBD2|TRBV18
TGTGCCAGCTCACCACGCCTTGGGAGGGCCGAGGAGCAGTTCTTC
CASSPRLGRAEEQFF
>TRBJ2-2|NA|TRBD2|TRBV10-2
TGCGCCAGCGGAGGACTAGCGGGAGTGGTAGGTGGGGAGCTGTTTTTT
CASGGLAGVVGGELFF
>TRBJ1-5|NA|TRBD1|TRBV19
TGTGCCAGTAGATCGACAGGGGTGTTTCAGCCCCAGCATTTT
CASRSTGVFQPQHF
>TRBJ2-3|NA|NA|TRBV2
TGTGCCAGCAGCCTGAGGATTGTAACAGATACGCAGTATTTT
CASSLRIVTDTQYF
>TRBJ2-7|NA|TRBD1|TRBV9
TGTGCCAGCAGCGCATCCGGGACAGGGGGCGAGCAGTACTTC
CASSASGTGGEQYF
>TRBJ1-2|once|NA|TRBV4-2
TGTGCCAGCAGCCAAGAACCAGCCCGGGGGTTGGGGGGCGCGGGCTATGGCTACACCTTC
CASSQEPARGLGGAGYGYTF
>TRBJ2-2|NA|TRBD2|TRBV9
TGTGCCAGCAACCCGGGACTAGCGGTTCGCGGGGAGCTGTTTTTT
CASNPGLAVRGELFF
>TRBJ2-6|NA|NA|TRBV15
TGTGCCACCAGCAGTAAGGCTCCCGGTGGGGCCAACGTCCTGACTTTC
CATSSKAPGGANVLTF
>TRBJ2-5|once|NA|TRBV5-3
TGTGCCAGAAGCCTACCCGTCAGTAAAGAGACCCAGTACTTC
CARSLPVSKETQYF
>TRBJ1-4|NA|NA|TRBV4-2
TGTGCCAGCAGTCAGACCGGGACAATTAAAGCAACTAATGAAAAACTGTTTTTT
CASSQTGTIKATNEKLFF
>TRBJ2-5|NA|NA|TRBV19
TGTGCCAGTAGCGACGTTGGGGGCGGACAAGAGACCCAGTACTTC
CASSDVGGGQETQYF
>TRBJ1-5|NA|TRBD1|TRBV7-2
TGTGCCAGCAGCCGACAGGGGGGAAATCAGCCCCAGCATTTT
CASSRQGGNQPQHF
>TRBJ2-7|NA|NA|TRBV5-6
TGTGCCAGCAGCCTCCGCAGAACAGGAACGGGAGACGAGCAGTACTTC
CASSLRRTGTGDEQYF
>TRBJ2-1|NA|NA|TRBV11-2
TGTGCCAGCAGCCTTGGACTGGGAACCAATGAGCAGTTCTTC
CASSLGLGTNEQFF
>TRBJ2-1|NA|TRBD2|TRBV7-3
TGTGCCAGCAGCGCCAGACTAGCGGGTTACAATGAGCAGTTCTTC
CASSARLAGYNEQFF
>TRBJ2-5|NA|TRBD2|TRBV7-7
TGTGCCAGCAGCTCTGGGACTAGCGGGACCATTTATGAGACCCAGTACTTC
CASSSGTSGTIYETQYF
>TRBJ1-5|NA|NA|TRBV21-1
TGTGCCAGCAGCAAAGGAAGGGGGAATCAGCCCCAGCATTTT
CASSKGRGNQPQHF
>TRBJ2-5|once|NA|TRBV29-1
TGCAGCGTTGTAATGGGGGCTGAGACCCAGTACTTC
CSVVMGAETQYF
>TRBJ1-1|NA|NA|TRBV18
TGTGCCAGCTCACCACGTCCCGGGGAAGCTTTCTTT
CASSPRPGEAFF
>TRBJ2-7|few|NA|TRBV28
TGTGCCAGCAGTTTAGTGGGGGCCTACGAGCAGTACTTC
CASSLVGAYEQYF
>TRBJ2-5|NA|TRBD2|TRBV7-9
TGTGCCAGCAGCGGTAGCGGGAGGCTGGGTGAGCAGTACTTC
CASSGSGRLGEQYF
>TRBJ1-2|NA|NA|TRBV5-4
TGTGCCAGCAGCTCAGGGGTCTATGGCTACACCTTC
CASSSGVYGYTF
>TRBJ1-2|NA|NA|TRBV6-5
TGTGCCAGCAGTTATAATCATGGGGAATCCCCCTATGGCTACACCTTC
CASSYNHGESPYGYTF
>TRBJ2-3|once|TRBD2|TRBV11-2
TGTGCCAGCAGCTCGCCCCAGCGGGAGCGTTGGTATAGCACAGATACGCAGTATTTT
CASSSPQRERWYSTDTQYF
>TRBJ2-7|NA|TRBD2|TRBV6-6
TGTGCCAGCAGTCGGGGACTAGCCTACGAGCAGTACTTC
CASSRGLAYEQYF
>TRBJ2-3|NA|NA|TRBV6-1
TGTGCCAGCAGTCCAACGGGAGATACGCAGTATTTT
CASSPTGDTQYF
>TRBJ1-5|NA|TRBD1|TRBV2
TGTGCCAGCAGTGGGACAGGGGGATCTCAGCCCCAGCATTTT
CASSGTGGSQPQHF
>TRBJ2-3|NA|NA|TRBV13
TGTGCCAGCCGCCGGGGCGGAAGCACAGATACGCAGTATTTT
CASRRGGSTDTQYF
>TRBJ2-7|once|NA|TRBV9
TGTGCCAGCAGCGTACAGGGGGGCGCGGGGTACGAGCAGTACTTC
CASSVQGGAGYEQYF
>TRBJ2-3|once|TRBD2|TRBV29-1
TGCAGCGTTGGCTGGCGGGGTAGCGGGAGGTTCACAGATACGCAGTATTTT
CSVGWRGSGRFTDTQYF
>TRBJ1-3|NA|TRBD1|TRBV5-1
TGCGCCAGCAGCAGGGGGCCCTCTGGAAACACCATATATTTT
CASSRGPSGNTIYF
>TRBJ2-1|NA|NA|TRBV13
TGTGCCAGCAGCTCGGAGACTAGATCCTACAATGAGCAGTTCTTC
CASSSETRSYNEQFF
>TRBJ2-7|NA|TRBD2|TRBV13
TGTGCCAGCAGCTTAGGGCGGCTAGCGGGAACTTACGAGCAGTACTTC
CASSLGRLAGTYEQYF
>TRBJ2-2|once|TRBD1|TRBV27
TGTGCCAGCAGTCCCGGGACAGGGAGACCCGGGGAGCTGTTTTTT
CASSPGTGRPGELFF
>TRBJ2-3|NA|NA|TRBV7-2
TGTGCCAGCAGCCTCCGGACTGGCACAGATACGCAGTATTTT
CASSLRTGTDTQYF
>TRBJ2-7|NA|NA|TRBV14
TGTGCCAGCAGCCAAGCTGGCCCGTACGAGCAGTACTTC
CASSQAGPYEQYF
>TRBJ1-1|NA|TRBD1|TRBV10-3
TGTGCCATCAGTGAGCCACCTGGACAGGCCCTGAACACTGAAGCTTTCTTT
CAISEPPGQALNTEAFF
>TRBJ2-6|NA|NA|TRBV5-1
TGCGCCAGCAGCCCAGGGGCCGGGGCCAACGTCCTGACTTTC
CASSPGAGANVLTF
>TRBJ1-1|NA|TRBD1|TRBV19
TGTGCCAGTAGTATCTCCGGGACAGGGGGAACTGAAGCTTTCTTT
CASSISGTGGTEAFF